This T cell receptor (beta chain) appears in the sequencing data of a study of neurological immune-mediated disorders. Whole-study findings and limits: A possible signature appeared as one related-CDR3 cluster, in which phylogenetic grouping placed the repertoires of 18 of 34 multiple sclerosis patients. HTLV-1-associated myelopathy had the most TCR clonal expansion, whereas multiple sclerosis had the least (lower than in healthy controls). In multiple sclerosis patients, the repertoire cluster was unrelated to clinical or MRI findings.

This clonotype was seen at least ten times. The antigen is not known. The germline V and J ends were trimmed by 6 bases and 4 bases, with 13 bases remaining between them. The V gene's germline CDR1 is DFQATT and CDR2 SNEGSKA (reference sequence). The CDR3 loop spans 13 amino acids. A single run covered 15-18 subjects with over 190 million TCR-beta sequences. TCRdb used MiXCR to reprocess the 5' RACE reads, holding one entry per CDR3 protein. The repertoire includes over 65,000 distinct CDR3 sequences, 2.6% of them detected once, and 1.1% sits in the top ten. The receptor was derived from a woman younger than 45 with multiple sclerosis. The rearrangement links TRBV20-1 to TRBJ2-1; D is uncertain. Sample: PBMCs. The CDR3 reads CSAPHPQYNEQFF. The CDR3 DNA is TGCAGTGCCCCACACCCCCAGTACAATGAGCAGTTCTTC.